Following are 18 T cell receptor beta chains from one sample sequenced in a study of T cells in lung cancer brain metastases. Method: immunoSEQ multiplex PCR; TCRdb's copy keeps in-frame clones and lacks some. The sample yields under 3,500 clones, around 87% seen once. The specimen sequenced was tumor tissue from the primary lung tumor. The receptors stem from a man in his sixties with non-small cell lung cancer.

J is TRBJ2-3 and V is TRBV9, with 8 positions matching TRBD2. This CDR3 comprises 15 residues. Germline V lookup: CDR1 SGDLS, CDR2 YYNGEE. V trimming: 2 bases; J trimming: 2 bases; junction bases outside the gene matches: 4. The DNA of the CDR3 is TGTGCCAGCAGCGTGTCGGGGGGGCCCACAGATACGCAGTATTTT. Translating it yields CASSVSGGPTDTQYF.

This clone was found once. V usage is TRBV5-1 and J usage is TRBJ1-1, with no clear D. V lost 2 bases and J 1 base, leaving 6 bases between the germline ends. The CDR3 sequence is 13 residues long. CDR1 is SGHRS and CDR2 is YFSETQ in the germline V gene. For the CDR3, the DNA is TGCGCCAGCAGCTTAGAGCGGAACACTGAAGCTTTCTTT. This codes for CASSLERNTEAFF.

The CDR3 is CAISESRTQQFF. The CDR3 DNA sequence: TGTGCCATCAGTGAGTCGAGGACACAGCAGTTCTTC. The chain combines TRBV10-3 with TRBJ2-1, with D tentatively TRBD1 (5 bases). The V gene lost 0 bases and the J gene lost 11 bases, with 8 bases spanning the gap. The CDR3 length is 12 residues. CDR1 is ENHRY, CDR2 SYGVKD, per germline.

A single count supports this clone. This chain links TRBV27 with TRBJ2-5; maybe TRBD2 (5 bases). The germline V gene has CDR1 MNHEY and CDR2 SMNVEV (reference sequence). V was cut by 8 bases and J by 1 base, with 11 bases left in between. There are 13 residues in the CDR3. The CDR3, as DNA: TGTGCCAGCGCGAGGGTTGTCCAAGAGACCCAGTACTTC. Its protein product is CASARVVQETQYF.

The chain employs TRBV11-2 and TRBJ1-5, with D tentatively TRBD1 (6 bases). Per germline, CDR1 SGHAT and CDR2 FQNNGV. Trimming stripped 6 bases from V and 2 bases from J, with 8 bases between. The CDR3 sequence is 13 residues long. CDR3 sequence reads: CASSPGGNQPQHF. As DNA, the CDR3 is TGTGCCAGCAGTCCAGGGGGCAATCAGCCCCAGCATTTT.

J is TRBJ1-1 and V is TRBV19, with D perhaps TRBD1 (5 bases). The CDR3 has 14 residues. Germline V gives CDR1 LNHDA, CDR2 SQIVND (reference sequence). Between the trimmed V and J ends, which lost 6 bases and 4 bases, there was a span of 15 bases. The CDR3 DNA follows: TGTGCCAGTAGGGCCGGCAGGGAATCCACTGAAGCTTTCTTT. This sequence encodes CASRAGRESTEAFF.

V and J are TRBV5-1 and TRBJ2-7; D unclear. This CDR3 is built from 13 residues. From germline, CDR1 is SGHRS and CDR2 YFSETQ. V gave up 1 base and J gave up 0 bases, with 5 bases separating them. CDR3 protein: CASSLRASYEQYF. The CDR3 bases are TGCGCCAGCAGCTTGCGGGCCTCCTACGAGCAGTACTTC.

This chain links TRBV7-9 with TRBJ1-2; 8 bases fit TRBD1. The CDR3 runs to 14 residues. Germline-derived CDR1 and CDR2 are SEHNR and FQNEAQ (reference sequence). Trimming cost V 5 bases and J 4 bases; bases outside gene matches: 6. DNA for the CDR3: TGTGCCAGCAGCCCACAGGGGGGCGGCTATGGCTACACCTTC. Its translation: CASSPQGGGYGYTF.

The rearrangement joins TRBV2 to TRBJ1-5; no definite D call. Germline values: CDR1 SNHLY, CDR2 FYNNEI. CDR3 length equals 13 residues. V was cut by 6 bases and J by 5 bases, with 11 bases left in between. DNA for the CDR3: TGTGCCAGCAGAAACGACGGATATCAGCCCCAGCATTTT. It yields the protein CASRNDGYQPQHF.

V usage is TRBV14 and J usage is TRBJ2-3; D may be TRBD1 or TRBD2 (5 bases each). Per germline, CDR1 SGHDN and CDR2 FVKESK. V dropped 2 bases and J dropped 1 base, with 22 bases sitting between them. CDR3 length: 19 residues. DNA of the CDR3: TGTGCCAGCAGCCAACAGTCCGGGGCGGCCATTCTCGGCACAGATACGCAGTATTTT. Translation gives CASSQQSGAAILGTDTQYF.

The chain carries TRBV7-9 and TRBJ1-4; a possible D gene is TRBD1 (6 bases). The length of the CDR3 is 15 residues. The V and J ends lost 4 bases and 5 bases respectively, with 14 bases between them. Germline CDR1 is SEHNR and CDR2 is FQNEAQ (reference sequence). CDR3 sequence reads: CASSSRQDRNEKLFF. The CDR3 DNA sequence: TGTGCCAGCAGCTCCCGACAGGATAGGAATGAAAAACTGTTTTTT.

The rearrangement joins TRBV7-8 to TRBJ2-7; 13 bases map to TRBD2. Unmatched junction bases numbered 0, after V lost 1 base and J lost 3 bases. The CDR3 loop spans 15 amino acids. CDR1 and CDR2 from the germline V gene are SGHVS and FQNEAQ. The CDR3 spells CASSLGTSGGYEQYF. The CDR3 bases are TGTGCCAGCAGCTTAGGGACTAGCGGGGGCTACGAGCAGTACTTC.

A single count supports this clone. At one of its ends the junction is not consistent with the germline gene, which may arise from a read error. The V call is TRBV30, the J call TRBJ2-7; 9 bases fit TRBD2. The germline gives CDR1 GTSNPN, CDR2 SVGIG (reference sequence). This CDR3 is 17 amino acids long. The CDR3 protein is CAWSPAAGGPLAYEQYF. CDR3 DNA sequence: TGTGCCTGGAGTCCTGCCGCGGGAGGGCCTCTAGCCTACGAACAGTACTTC.

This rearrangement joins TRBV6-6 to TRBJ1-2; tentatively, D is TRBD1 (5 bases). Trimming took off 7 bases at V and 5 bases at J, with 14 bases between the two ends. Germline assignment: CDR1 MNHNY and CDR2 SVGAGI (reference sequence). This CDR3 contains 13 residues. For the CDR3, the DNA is TGTGCCAGCACTCCAGACTGGGGGTATGGCTACACCTTC. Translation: CASTPDWGYGYTF.

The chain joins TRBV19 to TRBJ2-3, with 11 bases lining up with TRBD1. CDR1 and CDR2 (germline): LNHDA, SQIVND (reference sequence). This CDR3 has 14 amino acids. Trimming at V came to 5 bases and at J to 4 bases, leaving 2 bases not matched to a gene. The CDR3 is CASSPGQGADTQYF. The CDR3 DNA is TGTGCCAGTAGTCCGGGACAGGGGGCAGATACGCAGTATTTT.

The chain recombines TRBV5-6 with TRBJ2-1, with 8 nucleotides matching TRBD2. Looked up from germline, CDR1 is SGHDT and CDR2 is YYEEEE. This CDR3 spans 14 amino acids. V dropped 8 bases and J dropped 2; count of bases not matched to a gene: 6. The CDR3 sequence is CASLGGGTYNEQFF. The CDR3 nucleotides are TGTGCCAGTCTCGGGGGGGGCACCTACAATGAGCAGTTCTTC.

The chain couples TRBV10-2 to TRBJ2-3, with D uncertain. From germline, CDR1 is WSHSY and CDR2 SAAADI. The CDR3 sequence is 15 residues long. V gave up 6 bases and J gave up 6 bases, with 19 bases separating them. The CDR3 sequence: CASSVPTLVNDTQYF. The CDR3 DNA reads TGCGCCAGCAGCGTTCCCACCCTGGTGAACGATACGCAGTATTTT.

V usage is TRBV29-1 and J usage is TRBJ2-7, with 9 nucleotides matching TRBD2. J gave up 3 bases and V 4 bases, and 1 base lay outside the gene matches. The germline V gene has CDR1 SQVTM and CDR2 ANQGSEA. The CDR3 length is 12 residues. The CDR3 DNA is TGCAGCGTTGCTAGCGGGGACTACGAGCAGTACTTC. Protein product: CSVASGDYEQYF.